A single count supports the clone carrying this T cell receptor (beta chain). Its antigen is unidentified. The data were obtained in a study of persistence of HIV-infected CD4 T cells. The libraries were made with immunoSEQ version 4 in survey mode. The repertoire was sequenced with immunoSEQ multiplex PCR; TCRdb's copy has only in-frame clones and lacks some. The sample has roughly 32,000 clones; 82% are singletons. Study-wide results and limits: Proviral oligoclonality tracked with TCR oligoclonality within the same sorted cells.

J lost 4 bases, V lost 2 bases, and 1 base had no gene match. The CDR3 loop spans 14 amino acids. Germline values: CDR1 ENHRY, CDR2 SYGVKD. Cells were stimulated with overlapping HIV-1 Gag 15-mer peptides. Sorted nonresponding memory CD4+ T cells were CD40L-negative, CD69-negative, CD45RO-high. Undetectable plasma HIV-1 RNA below 50 copies/mL lasted at least 4 years. Donors had CD4+ T cell counts above 400 cells/uL and were CMV-seropositive. For roughly 19 hours, CD8-depleted PBMCs received anti-CD28/CD49d costimulation, a CD40-blocking antibody and enfuvirtide. This clonotype originated in an adult woman with HIV who was CMV-seropositive. The rearrangement uses TRBV10-3 and TRBJ2-1, with 8 nucleotides matching TRBD2. The sequencing used CD4+ T cells sorted from PBMCs after approximately 19-hour stimulation, collected from a patient who received antiretroviral therapy. CDR3 nucleotide sequence: TGTGCCATCAGTGAGGCTAGCGGGTACAATGAGCAGTTCTTC. Translation: CAISEASGYNEQFF.